This is a list of T cell receptor beta chains from one sample in a study of Ad26.COV2.S vaccination and SARS-CoV-2 variants. Only in-frame clones appear in the TCRdb table, and some are missing; sequencing was by immunoSEQ multiplex PCR. The sample contains hundreds of thousands of clones, about 90% of which appear only once. This sample comprised peripheral blood, obtained in a trial of Ad26.COV2.S vaccine versus placebo. The receptors were gathered from a person between 18 and 65 years old who received the Ad26.COV2.S COVID-19 vaccine or a placebo. CDR3s include the opening cysteine and the closing phenylalanine or tryptophan. The order of the fields is J gene, V gene, CDR3 protein.

J gene: TRBJ1-2
V gene: TRBV5-1
CDR3 protein: CASSLGPAENYGYTF

J gene: TRBJ1-6
V gene: TRBV7-9
CDR3 protein: CASTDGQGYSPLHF

J gene: TRBJ2-5
V gene: TRBV6-2/TRBV6-3
CDR3 protein: CASTPEGQETQYF

J gene: TRBJ2-2
V gene: TRBV29-1
CDR3 protein: CSIGLADTGELFF

J gene: TRBJ1-2
V gene: TRBV19
CDR3 protein: CASSISGTGNNGYTF

J gene: TRBJ1-4
V gene: TRBV15
CDR3 protein: CATRRGQGAANEKLFF

J gene: TRBJ1-1
V gene: TRBV6-6
CDR3 protein: CASSYSADTEAFF

J gene: TRBJ1-1
V gene: TRBV30
CDR3 protein: CAWSAIIGGEAFF

J gene: TRBJ1-2
V gene: TRBV7-9
CDR3 protein: CASSQEQGQLYGYTF

J gene: TRBJ2-6
V gene: TRBV2
CDR3 protein: CASSDRVARAPWGGSGANVLTF

J gene: TRBJ2-7
V gene: TRBV24-1
CDR3 protein: CATRDPTYEQYF

J gene: TRBJ2-1
V gene: TRBV6-6
CDR3 protein: CASSYRTSTNEQFF

J gene: TRBJ2-1
V gene: TRBV5-1
CDR3 protein: CASSLGTSGYNEQFF

J gene: TRBJ1-2
V gene: TRBV24-1
CDR3 protein: CATSDFTGYGYTF

J gene: TRBJ1-5
V gene: TRBV12-5
CDR3 protein: CASGLPGQGESGQPQHF

J gene: TRBJ1-3
V gene: TRBV6-1
CDR3 protein: CASSEAQGSGNTIYF

J gene: TRBJ2-7
V gene: TRBV13
CDR3 protein: CASSFLYSYEQYF

J gene: TRBJ1-5
V gene: TRBV3-1/TRBV3-2
CDR3 protein: CASSQTVRGRNQPQHF

J gene: TRBJ1-6
V gene: TRBV27
CDR3 protein: CASSLGLESPLHF

J gene: TRBJ2-3
V gene: TRBV12-3/TRBV12-4
CDR3 protein: CASSLSDTQYF

J gene: TRBJ2-5
V gene: TRBV29-1
CDR3 protein: CSVARDYPLQETQYF

J gene: TRBJ2-1
V gene: TRBV24-1
CDR3 protein: CATSDLGQGGNEQFF

J gene: TRBJ1-2
V gene: TRBV2
CDR3 protein: CASRPRPVSHGYTF

J gene: TRBJ1-5
V gene: TRBV5-1
CDR3 protein: CASSLDREQPQHF

J gene: TRBJ1-5
V gene: TRBV19
CDR3 protein: CASSPGRGPQHF

J gene: TRBJ2-2
V gene: TRBV7-3
CDR3 protein: CASSLGVSGELFF

J gene: TRBJ2-1
V gene: TRBV12-3/TRBV12-4
CDR3 protein: CASGRNEQFF

J gene: TRBJ2-2
V gene: TRBV11-1
CDR3 protein: CASSFTEDTGELFF

J gene: TRBJ2-5
V gene: TRBV5-6
CDR3 protein: CASSLVSQETQYF

J gene: TRBJ1-1
V gene: TRBV18
CDR3 protein: CASRRTGSTEAFF

J gene: TRBJ2-6
V gene: TRBV12-5
CDR3 protein: CASGSGGSGANVLTF

J gene: TRBJ2-5
V gene: TRBV3-1/TRBV3-2
CDR3 protein: CASSETSGDETQYF

J gene: TRBJ1-6
V gene: TRBV30
CDR3 protein: CAWSREANNSPLHF

J gene: TRBJ1-1
V gene: TRBV19
CDR3 protein: CASSIPRTNTEAFF

J gene: TRBJ2-7
V gene: TRBV9
CDR3 protein: CASSVGAGKHEQYF

J gene: TRBJ2-7
V gene: TRBV11-2
CDR3 protein: CASSLRLAGGRSYEQYF

J gene: TRBJ1-2
V gene: TRBV2
CDR3 protein: CASSDQASYGYTF

J gene: TRBJ1-4
V gene: TRBV7-8
CDR3 protein: CASSFGVLGEKLFF

J gene: TRBJ1-5
V gene: TRBV6-5
CDR3 protein: CASSYSRTNQPQHF

J gene: TRBJ2-2
V gene: TRBV19
CDR3 protein: CASGARRNTGELFF

J gene: TRBJ2-2
V gene: TRBV30
CDR3 protein: CAWSKDRDPGELFF

J gene: TRBJ1-4
V gene: TRBV30
CDR3 protein: CAWSVPDRRNEKLFF

J gene: TRBJ2-7
V gene: TRBV7-2
CDR3 protein: CASSLSSGRTYEQYF

J gene: TRBJ1-6
V gene: TRBV5-4
CDR3 protein: CASSLSGQNSPLHF

J gene: TRBJ1-2
V gene: TRBV6-5
CDR3 protein: CASSYAWPGGANGYTF

J gene: TRBJ2-1
V gene: TRBV6-6
CDR3 protein: CASSSQGLNYNEQFF

J gene: TRBJ2-7
V gene: TRBV30
CDR3 protein: CAWSPRRGTSGSSSYEQYF

J gene: TRBJ2-5
V gene: TRBV5-4
CDR3 protein: CASSLVGGAGETQYF

J gene: TRBJ2-5
V gene: TRBV6-5
CDR3 protein: CASSYPGHQETQYF

J gene: TRBJ2-1
V gene: TRBV7-9
CDR3 protein: CASLGHEQFF

J gene: TRBJ2-7
V gene: TRBV5-1
CDR3 protein: CASSTVGGQGREQYF

J gene: TRBJ2-6
V gene: TRBV30
CDR3 protein: CAWSNSRGGVNGANVLTF